Listed below are T cell receptor beta chains from one sample, sequenced in a study of blood T cell repertoires in COVID-19. Libraries were prepared by immunoSEQ multiplex PCR; TCRdb keeps only in-frame clonotypes and omits some of them. The table has some 57,000 clones, 90% seen once. The specimen sequenced was peripheral blood. All receptors derive from a man aged 60 to 69 with active COVID-19. CDR3s include the opening cysteine and the closing phenylalanine or tryptophan. The order of the fields is clone size, D gene, J gene, V gene, CDR3 protein, CDR3 DNA. D genes are given only for firm matches. Clone sizes are given selectively: once, few, many, or a class where the clone is expanded.

abundance: .; d_gene: .; j_gene: TRBJ2-7; v_gene: TRBV7-8; CDR3aa: CASSPWTLGITPSYEQYF; CDR3nt: TGTGCCAGCAGCCCCTGGACTTTGGGGATAACTCCCTCCTACGAGCAGTACTTC
abundance: .; d_gene: TRBD2; j_gene: TRBJ2-3; v_gene: TRBV7-2; CDR3aa: CASSLRLAGADTQYF; CDR3nt: TGTGCCAGCAGCTTGAGGCTAGCGGGAGCAGATACGCAGTATTTT
abundance: .; d_gene: TRBD1; j_gene: TRBJ1-2; v_gene: TRBV18; CDR3aa: CASSEGAYGYTF; CDR3nt: TGTGCCAGCTCAGAGGGGGCATATGGCTACACCTTC
abundance: .; d_gene: TRBD2; j_gene: TRBJ2-7; v_gene: TRBV18; CDR3aa: CASSPLETSGPEQYF; CDR3nt: TGTGCCAGCTCACCACTCGAGACTAGCGGGCCAGAGCAGTACTTC
abundance: .; d_gene: .; j_gene: TRBJ2-7; v_gene: TRBV2; CDR3aa: CASSEPRGSSYEQYF; CDR3nt: TGTGCCAGCAGTGAACCGCGAGGGAGCTCCTACGAGCAGTACTTC
abundance: .; d_gene: TRBD1; j_gene: TRBJ1-6; v_gene: TRBV27; CDR3aa: CASSPGQPRRNSPLHF; CDR3nt: TGTGCCAGCAGTCCGGGACAGCCACGGCGGAATTCACCCCTCCACTTT
abundance: .; d_gene: TRBD1; j_gene: TRBJ2-1; v_gene: TRBV28; CDR3aa: CASSFLDRGNNEQFF; CDR3nt: TGTGCCAGCAGTTTTCTGGACAGGGGAAACAATGAGCAGTTCTTC
abundance: .; d_gene: TRBD1; j_gene: TRBJ2-7; v_gene: TRBV19; CDR3aa: CASSLDRVPYEQYF; CDR3nt: TGTGCCAGTAGTCTGGACAGGGTTCCCTACGAGCAGTACTTC
abundance: once; d_gene: .; j_gene: TRBJ2-1; v_gene: TRBV19; CDR3aa: CASSIGPEAVF; CDR3nt: TGTGCCAGTAGTATAGGTCCAGAGGCGGTCTTC
abundance: .; d_gene: .; j_gene: TRBJ2-5; v_gene: TRBV10-3; CDR3aa: CAISDYVRETQYF; CDR3nt: TGTGCCATCAGTGATTACGTTAGAGAGACCCAGTACTTC
abundance: .; d_gene: TRBD1; j_gene: TRBJ1-1; v_gene: TRBV5-4; CDR3aa: CASSAGTGALNTEAFF; CDR3nt: TGTGCCAGCAGCGCCGGGACAGGGGCCTTGAACACTGAAGCTTTCTTT
abundance: .; d_gene: .; j_gene: TRBJ1-3; v_gene: TRBV5-1; CDR3aa: CASSLTSSGNTIYF; CDR3nt: TGCGCCAGCAGCTTAACTAGCTCTGGAAACACCATATATTTT
abundance: .; d_gene: TRBD2; j_gene: TRBJ2-3; v_gene: TRBV5-1; CDR3aa: CASSPGRGAQYF; CDR3nt: TGCGCCAGCAGCCCCGGACGGGGGGCGCAGTATTTT
abundance: .; d_gene: TRBD1; j_gene: TRBJ2-3; v_gene: TRBV19; CDR3aa: CASKRDRNTDTQYF; CDR3nt: TGTGCCAGTAAACGGGACAGAAACACAGATACGCAGTATTTT
abundance: .; d_gene: .; j_gene: TRBJ1-1; v_gene: TRBV27; CDR3aa: CASSTSEVNTEAFF; CDR3nt: TGTGCCAGCAGTACTTCCGAGGTGAACACTGAAGCTTTCTTT
abundance: .; d_gene: .; j_gene: TRBJ2-2; v_gene: TRBV2; CDR3aa: CASSPQLPNTGELFF; CDR3nt: TGTGCCAGCAGTCCCCAACTACCGAACACCGGGGAGCTGTTTTTT
abundance: .; d_gene: .; j_gene: TRBJ1-4; v_gene: TRBV25-1; CDR3aa: CASSRRGGANEKLFF; CDR3nt: TGTGCCAGCAGTCGTAGGGGGGGAGCTAATGAAAAACTGTTTTTT
abundance: few; d_gene: .; j_gene: TRBJ1-3; v_gene: TRBV4-3; CDR3aa: CASSQDLRGSGNTIYF; CDR3nt: TGCGCCAGCAGCCAAGATTTAAGGGGATCCGGAAACACCATATATTTT
abundance: .; d_gene: TRBD2; j_gene: TRBJ2-3; v_gene: TRBV3-1/TRBV3-2; CDR3aa: CASSRRGGRTDTQYF; CDR3nt: TGTGCCAGCAGCCGGCGGGGGGGCCGAACAGATACGCAGTATTTT
abundance: .; d_gene: TRBD2; j_gene: TRBJ2-3; v_gene: TRBV24-1; CDR3aa: CATSLAGVSTDTQYF; CDR3nt: TGTGCCACCAGTCTAGCGGGAGTCAGCACAGATACGCAGTATTTT
abundance: .; d_gene: .; j_gene: TRBJ2-3; v_gene: TRBV9; CDR3aa: CASSGFSEDTQYF; CDR3nt: TGTGCCAGCAGCGGATTTAGCGAAGATACGCAGTATTTT
abundance: .; d_gene: .; j_gene: TRBJ2-1; v_gene: TRBV5-5; CDR3aa: CASRPAGQSYNEQFF; CDR3nt: TGTGCCAGCAGGCCGGCAGGGCAGTCCTACAATGAGCAGTTCTTC
abundance: .; d_gene: .; j_gene: TRBJ2-7; v_gene: TRBV28; CDR3aa: CASRTELEQYF; CDR3nt: TGTGCCAGCAGAACAGAACTCGAGCAGTACTTC
abundance: .; d_gene: .; j_gene: TRBJ2-3; v_gene: TRBV7-6; CDR3aa: CASSLGTGTDTQYF; CDR3nt: TGTGCCAGCAGCTTAGGGACAGGCACAGATACGCAGTATTTT
abundance: .; d_gene: TRBD1; j_gene: TRBJ1-2; v_gene: TRBV2; CDR3aa: CASTRDSAVYGYTF; CDR3nt: TGTGCCAGCACTAGGGACAGCGCCGTCTATGGCTACACCTTC
abundance: .; d_gene: .; j_gene: TRBJ1-1; v_gene: TRBV19; CDR3aa: CASSIPSHTEAFF; CDR3nt: TGTGCCAGTAGTATCCCTTCCCACACTGAAGCTTTCTTT
abundance: .; d_gene: TRBD1; j_gene: TRBJ1-6; v_gene: TRBV9; CDR3aa: CASSLTGINSPLHF; CDR3nt: TGTGCCAGCAGCCTGACAGGGATCAATTCACCCCTCCACTTT
abundance: .; d_gene: .; j_gene: TRBJ2-7; v_gene: TRBV11-3; CDR3aa: CASTDYQDRLGLQNEQYF; CDR3nt: TGTGCCAGCACCGATTACCAAGATCGCCTGGGACTCCAGAACGAGCAGTACTTC
abundance: few; d_gene: .; j_gene: TRBJ2-2; v_gene: TRBV19; CDR3aa: CASSINRLSNTGELFF; CDR3nt: TGTGCCAGTAGTATTAATCGACTTTCGAACACCGGGGAGCTGTTTTTT
abundance: .; d_gene: TRBD2; j_gene: TRBJ2-7; v_gene: TRBV6-2/TRBV6-3; CDR3aa: CASSYEGLAGTEQYF; CDR3nt: TGTGCCAGCAGTTACGAAGGGCTAGCGGGCACCGAGCAGTACTTC
abundance: .; d_gene: TRBD1; j_gene: TRBJ2-7; v_gene: TRBV28; CDR3aa: CASRKGRDRVLAYEQYF; CDR3nt: TGTGCCAGCAGGAAGGGCCGGGACAGGGTTTTAGCCTACGAGCAGTACTTC
abundance: .; d_gene: .; j_gene: TRBJ1-2; v_gene: TRBV30; CDR3aa: CAWSQRSGMSYTF; CDR3nt: TGTGCCTGGAGCCAACGCTCAGGGATGAGCTACACCTTC
abundance: .; d_gene: .; j_gene: TRBJ1-1; v_gene: TRBV28; CDR3aa: CASSTPLMAFF; CDR3nt: TGTGCCAGCAGTACACCTCTCATGGCTTTCTTT
abundance: .; d_gene: .; j_gene: TRBJ2-5; v_gene: TRBV7-9; CDR3aa: CASSLARGGGETQYF; CDR3nt: TGTGCCAGCAGCTTAGCGCGGGGAGGTGGAGAGACCCAGTACTTC
abundance: .; d_gene: .; j_gene: TRBJ1-1; v_gene: TRBV6-5; CDR3aa: CASLLMNTEAFF; CDR3nt: TGTGCCAGCCTACTAATGAACACTGAAGCTTTCTTT
abundance: .; d_gene: .; j_gene: TRBJ1-6; v_gene: TRBV4-1; CDR3aa: CASSQDRWRSPLHF; CDR3nt: TGCGCCAGCAGCCAAGATCGGTGGAGATCACCCCTCCACTTT
abundance: .; d_gene: .; j_gene: TRBJ1-2; v_gene: TRBV7-8; CDR3aa: CASSLTENYGYTF; CDR3nt: TGTGCCAGCAGCTTGACAGAAAACTATGGCTACACCTTC
abundance: .; d_gene: TRBD2; j_gene: TRBJ2-3; v_gene: TRBV11-2; CDR3aa: CASSLRPSGSRGVTDTQYF; CDR3nt: TGTGCCAGCAGCTTGAGGCCTAGCGGGAGTCGGGGGGTCACAGATACGCAGTATTTT
abundance: .; d_gene: .; j_gene: TRBJ1-1; v_gene: TRBV29-1; CDR3aa: CSASPGNTEAFF; CDR3nt: TGCAGCGCAAGTCCGGGGAACACTGAAGCTTTCTTT
abundance: .; d_gene: .; j_gene: TRBJ2-3; v_gene: TRBV7-8; CDR3aa: CASSWASPTDTQYF; CDR3nt: TGTGCCAGCAGCTGGGCCTCTCCCACAGATACGCAGTATTTT
abundance: .; d_gene: .; j_gene: TRBJ2-3; v_gene: TRBV28; CDR3aa: CASSGDIRDTQYF; CDR3nt: TGTGCCAGCAGTGGGGACATTAGGGATACGCAGTATTTT
abundance: once; d_gene: TRBD1; j_gene: TRBJ1-4; v_gene: TRBV10-3; CDR3aa: CAISVAGGGNEKLFF; CDR3nt: TGTGCCATCAGTGTCGCAGGGGGCGGTAATGAAAAACTGTTTTTT
abundance: .; d_gene: .; j_gene: TRBJ1-5; v_gene: TRBV15; CDR3aa: CATSRDLRDQPQHF; CDR3nt: TGTGCCACCAGCAGAGATCTGAGAGATCAGCCCCAGCATTTT
abundance: .; d_gene: TRBD1; j_gene: TRBJ1-1; v_gene: TRBV7-2; CDR3aa: CASSPSGRGRRDTEAFF; CDR3nt: TGTGCCAGCAGCCCTTCGGGCAGGGGGCGTCGGGACACTGAAGCTTTCTTT
abundance: .; d_gene: TRBD1; j_gene: TRBJ2-7; v_gene: TRBV30; CDR3aa: CAWETGPYEQYF; CDR3nt: TGTGCCTGGGAGACAGGGCCCTACGAGCAGTACTTC
abundance: .; d_gene: TRBD1; j_gene: TRBJ1-5; v_gene: TRBV6-6; CDR3aa: CASRPDRGNQPQHF; CDR3nt: TGTGCCAGCAGACCCGACAGGGGGAACCAGCCCCAGCATTTT
abundance: .; d_gene: TRBD1; j_gene: TRBJ1-2; v_gene: TRBV19; CDR3aa: CASSNNNRDRGAGYTF; CDR3nt: TGTGCCAGTAGTAATAATAACCGGGACAGGGGTGCTGGCTACACCTTC
abundance: .; d_gene: TRBD2; j_gene: TRBJ2-7; v_gene: TRBV5-5; CDR3aa: CASSLEASGIYEQYF; CDR3nt: TGTGCCAGCAGCTTGGAGGCTAGCGGGATCTACGAGCAGTACTTC
abundance: .; d_gene: TRBD1; j_gene: TRBJ1-5; v_gene: TRBV6-1; CDR3aa: CASSDRTGGRNQPQHF; CDR3nt: TGTGCCAGCAGTGATAGGACAGGGGGCCGCAATCAGCCCCAGCATTTT
abundance: .; d_gene: .; j_gene: TRBJ2-1; v_gene: TRBV23-1; CDR3aa: CASSRAYNEQFF; CDR3nt: TGCGCCAGCAGTCGAGCATACAATGAGCAGTTCTTC
abundance: .; d_gene: TRBD1; j_gene: TRBJ1-6; v_gene: TRBV28; CDR3aa: CASSSSGTGLELNSPLHF; CDR3nt: TGTGCCAGCAGTTCCTCCGGGACAGGGTTAGAGTTGAATTCACCCCTCCACTTT
abundance: .; d_gene: .; j_gene: TRBJ1-3; v_gene: TRBV30; CDR3aa: CAWSLSIYF; CDR3nt: TGTGCCTGGAGTCTCTCCATATATTTT
abundance: .; d_gene: TRBD2; j_gene: TRBJ2-1; v_gene: TRBV7-7; CDR3aa: CASSPRLAGGPSRNEQFF; CDR3nt: TGTGCTAGCAGCCCAAGACTAGCGGGAGGGCCCTCTCGAAATGAGCAGTTCTTC
abundance: .; d_gene: .; j_gene: TRBJ2-7; v_gene: TRBV3-1/TRBV3-2; CDR3aa: CASSGGESEQYF; CDR3nt: TGTGCCAGCAGCGGAGGGGAATCCGAGCAGTACTTC
abundance: .; d_gene: .; j_gene: TRBJ1-5; v_gene: TRBV7-8; CDR3aa: CASSFQGRAKGPQHF; CDR3nt: TGTGCCAGCAGCTTCCAGGGCAGGGCCAAGGGGCCCCAGCATTTT
abundance: .; d_gene: TRBD2; j_gene: TRBJ2-3; v_gene: TRBV11-1; CDR3aa: CASSPGLAGTDTQYF; CDR3nt: TGTGCCAGCAGCCCAGGACTAGCGGGAACAGATACGCAGTATTTT
abundance: .; d_gene: TRBD1; j_gene: TRBJ2-1; v_gene: TRBV28; CDR3aa: CASRQDRGWGEQFF; CDR3nt: TGTGCCAGCAGACAGGACAGGGGATGGGGAGAGCAGTTCTTC
abundance: .; d_gene: .; j_gene: TRBJ1-2; v_gene: TRBV28; CDR3aa: CASSTSVFYGYTF; CDR3nt: TGTGCCAGCAGTACCTCGGTGTTCTATGGCTACACCTTC
abundance: .; d_gene: TRBD1; j_gene: TRBJ2-5; v_gene: TRBV5-1; CDR3aa: CASTRQGPSQETQYF; CDR3nt: TGCGCCAGCACCAGACAGGGGCCCTCTCAAGAGACCCAGTACTTC